Following are 27 T cell receptor beta chains from one sample sequenced in a study of human T cells and chemical hapten exposure. TCRdb reprocessed the RACE reads via MiXCR and lists one record per CDR3 protein. The table includes fewer than 150,000 distinct CDR3 sequences, roughly 10% detected once. Regarding time point: patch test 2, 6 weeks after DPC sensitization. The sample's treatment: therapeutic diphenylcyclopropenone sensitization with weekly scalp DPC. Source: whole blood, taken in connection with sensitization to the hapten diphenylcyclopropenone (DPC). All receptors come from a woman aged 50 to 60 with alopecia areata. Some clones in this sample may be carry-over from other donors' samples.

Details on this clonotype: A junction boundary mismatches the germline segment, possibly from a read error. The rearrangement joins TRBV10-1 to TRBJ2-5, with D maybe TRBD2 (6 bases). The CDR3 is 14 amino acids. The germline V gene encodes CDR1 WNHNN and CDR2 SYGVQD (reference sequence). This CDR3 is CVSSESRGRETQYF. CDR3 DNA sequence: TGCGTCAGCAGTGAGTCGCGGGGACGGGAGACCCAGTACTTC.

This clonotype has a handful of counts. J is TRBJ2-1 and V is TRBV12-3 or TRBV12-4, with a weak D call TRBD2 (5 bases). Trimming shortened V by 7 bases and J by 7 bases, and 11 bases separated the two germline ends. The CDR3 contains 12 residues. CDR3 DNA: TGTGCCAGCACGGAGGTGGGGAATGAGCAGTTCTTC. Encoded protein: CASTEVGNEQFF.

This clonotype was recorded at least ten times. This rearrangement joins TRBV7-9 to TRBJ1-3, with D tentatively TRBD1 (5 bases). V lost 3 bases to trimming and J lost 0 bases, with 15 bases between them. CDR1 and CDR2 from the germline V gene are SEHNR and FQNEAQ (reference sequence). This CDR3 region has 17 residues. CDR3: CASSFSPGTYSGNTIYF. The CDR3 nucleotides are TGTGCCAGCAGCTTTTCCCCTGGGACCTACTCTGGAAACACCATATATTTT.

The rearrangement joins TRBV20-1 to TRBJ2-3; weak D call: TRBD2 (6 bases). This CDR3 has 15 amino acids. Germline V gene data show CDR1 as DFQATT and CDR2 as SNEGSKA (reference sequence). V lost 5 bases to trimming and J lost 2 bases, with 17 bases between them. The CDR3 spells CSAGSGWEATDTQYF. The CDR3 bases are TGCAGTGCTGGCTCAGGGTGGGAGGCCACAGATACGCAGTATTTT.

This clonotype occurred many times. J is TRBJ1-2 and V is TRBV19; maybe TRBD1 (5 bases). The V and J ends lost 6 bases and 8 bases respectively, with 10 bases between them. The CDR3 covers 11 residues. Germline V gives CDR1 LNHDA, CDR2 SQIVND (reference sequence). CDR3 DNA: TGTGCCAGTAGGAAAGGGGTCGGCTACACCTTC. It specifies CASRKGVGYTF.

This clonotype was found a few times. The chain carries TRBV19 and TRBJ2-7; either TRBD1 or TRBD2 may supply D (5 bases each). V gave up 5 bases and J gave up 0 bases, with 14 bases separating them. The CDR3 covers 15 residues. CDR1 is LNHDA and CDR2 is SQIVND in the germline V gene (reference sequence). The CDR3 DNA reads TGTGCCAGTAGTCTCCCCGGGACGGGCTCCTACGAGCAGTACTTC. It codes for CASSLPGTGSYEQYF.

The genes are TRBV5-1 and TRBJ2-2; TRBD1 aligns across 8 bases. The CDR3 consists of 16 residues. Germline assignment: CDR1 SGHRS and CDR2 YFSETQ. V dropped 2 bases and J dropped 3; count of bases not matched to a gene: 6. The CDR3 DNA sequence: TGCGCCAGCAGCTTTACGGACAGGGCAGACACCGGGGAGCTGTTTTTT. Translation gives CASSFTDRADTGELFF.

This clonotype was seen ten or more times. The rearrangement links TRBV29-1 to TRBJ1-5; D possibly corresponds to TRBD1 (5 bases). The CDR3 length is 13 residues. V was cut by 5 bases and J by 7 bases, with 15 bases left in between. Germline V gene sequence: CDR1 SQVTM, CDR2 ANQGSEA. The CDR3 is CSVSSGPRQPQHF. DNA for the CDR3: TGCAGCGTTTCGTCAGGGCCGCGACAGCCCCAGCATTTT.

The chain employs TRBV7-2 and TRBJ2-3; D unclear. Trimming removed 5 bases at V and 2 bases at J, with 17 bases between. This CDR3 has 16 amino acids. Germline CDR1 is SGHTA and CDR2 is FQGNSA. DNA for the CDR3: TGTGCCAGCAGCCCCCCGGGCACCCGGTACACAGATACGCAGTATTTT. It is translated as CASSPPGTRYTDTQYF.

The chain has TRBV29-1 and TRBJ2-5; D is unresolved. The CDR3 is 12 residues long. The germline V and J ends were trimmed by 5 bases and 1 base, with 8 bases remaining between them. CDR1 and CDR2 from the germline V gene are SQVTM and ANQGSEA. CDR3 sequence: CSVKVSQETQYF. In nucleotides, the CDR3 is TGCAGCGTTAAAGTCAGCCAAGAGACCCAGTACTTC.

This chain connects TRBV20-1 to TRBJ1-6; 8 bases match TRBD1. Germline values: CDR1 DFQATT, CDR2 SNEGSKA (reference sequence). Unmatched junction bases numbered 4, after V lost 5 bases and J lost 7 bases. This CDR3 comprises 13 residues. DNA of the CDR3: TGCAGTGCTCCTACAGGGGGGAATTCACCCCTCCACTTT. Translating it yields CSAPTGGNSPLHF.

This clonotype was seen a handful of times. V gene TRBV18 combines with J gene TRBJ1-1; D is unclear. Germline values: CDR1 KGHSH, CDR2 LQKENI. V was pared by 3 bases and J by 3 bases, with 8 bases between. This CDR3 has 13 amino acids. The CDR3 DNA follows: TGTGCCAGCTCACCTAGGACGGACACTGAAGCTTTCTTT. Translating it yields CASSPRTDTEAFF.

This clonotype was seen a handful of times. V gene TRBV6-5 combines with J gene TRBJ2-1, with 11 positions matching TRBD1. The ends lost 4 bases at V and 4 bases at J; junction bases unmatched: 3. The CDR3 runs 15 residues. The germline gives CDR1 MNHEY, CDR2 SVGAGI. In DNA, the CDR3 is TGTGCCAGCAGTTCCGGGACAGGGGGTTACAATGAGCAGTTCTTC. Translation gives CASSSGTGGYNEQFF.

The V gene is TRBV12-3 or TRBV12-4, the J gene TRBJ2-4; D tentatively fits TRBD1 or TRBD2 (5 bases each). The V end was cut by 5 bases, the J end by 1 base, with 9 bases between. The CDR3 spans 14 residues. The CDR3 DNA reads as TGTGCCAGCAGTAACGAGGGGGCCAAAAACATTCAGTACTTC. Translation: CASSNEGAKNIQYF.

As concerns this clonotype: Relative to the germline gene, one junction end is altered; a read error may explain this. V gene TRBV7-2 combines with J gene TRBJ1-5, with D tentatively TRBD1 (5 bases). The germline V gene has CDR1 SGHTA and CDR2 FQGNSA. This CDR3 spans 15 amino acids. In DNA form, the CDR3 reads TGTGCCAGCGGCTTAGGGGTAGGTTATGATCAGCCCCAGCATTTT. Protein sequence: CASGLGVGYDQPQHF.

This chain connects TRBV11-2 to TRBJ2-3; D is perhaps TRBD1 or TRBD2 (6 bases each). Trimming removed 6 bases from V and 0 bases from J, with 13 bases in between. Germline loops: CDR1 SGHAT, CDR2 FQNNGV. The CDR3 is 15 amino acids. DNA for the CDR3: TGTGCCAGCAGACGTAGCGGACAGAGCACAGATACGCAGTATTTT. Amino acids: CASRRSGQSTDTQYF.

This chain joins TRBV20-1 and TRBJ1-2; D gene uncertain. The CDR3 extends over 14 amino acids. The ends were cut back, 5 bases at V and 7 bases at J, with 20 bases in the middle. Germline loops: CDR1 DFQATT, CDR2 SNEGSKA (reference sequence). CDR3 bases: TGCAGTGCTTCTCCGGACGGCTCGGTTGGTGGCTACACCTTC. Translating it yields CSASPDGSVGGYTF.

Details on this clonotype: An end of the junction differs from the germline gene, which may be a read error. The chain carries TRBV4-3 and TRBJ2-3, with 10 nucleotides matching TRBD2. This CDR3 is 16 amino acids long. CDR1 is LGHNA and CDR2 is YSLEER in the germline V gene. CDR3 sequence: CASSRTGLADTDTQDF. The CDR3 DNA reads as TGCGCCAGCAGCCGGACCGGACTAGCGGACACAGATACGCAGGATTTT.

This clonotype has only a few counts. This chain connects TRBV18 to TRBJ1-2; 10 bases agree with TRBD1. The CDR3 contains 14 residues. Germline CDR1 and CDR2: KGHSH and LQKENI. V shed 2 bases and J 6 bases; nucleotides not matched to a gene: 3. Here the CDR3 reads CASSPLGQGNGYTF. CDR3 sequence (DNA): TGTGCCAGCTCACCATTGGGACAGGGGAATGGCTACACCTTC.

At least ten counts were recorded for this clonotype. This chain joins TRBV20-1 and TRBJ2-1; D is uncertain. Per the germline V gene, CDR1 is DFQATT and CDR2 is SNEGSKA (reference sequence). The V end was cut by 5 bases, the J end by 7 bases, with 18 bases between. This CDR3 has 14 amino acids. CDR3 sequence reads: CSAPSMIQWNEQFF. The CDR3 DNA is TGCAGTGCTCCGAGCATGATCCAATGGAATGAGCAGTTCTTC.

The gene calls are TRBV7-2 and TRBJ2-1; TRBD2 aligns across 14 bases. V shed 1 base and J 10 bases; nucleotides not matched to a gene: 6. The length of the CDR3 is 16 residues. Germline lookup yields CDR1 SGHTA and CDR2 FQGNSA. In nucleotides, the CDR3 is TGTGCCAGCAGCTTAGGGGGGACTAGCGGGAGACGGGAGCAGTTCTTC. Amino acids: CASSLGGTSGRREQFF.

This rearrangement joins TRBV6-5 to TRBJ2-7; perhaps TRBD1 as D (6 bases). The CDR3 runs 14 residues. Germline V gene data show CDR1 as MNHEY and CDR2 as SVGAGI. Trimming took 5 bases from V and 2 from J, leaving 13 bases between them. For the CDR3, the DNA is TGTGCCAGCAGTCCAGGGGCTTCACCCTACGAGCAGTACTTC. Protein sequence: CASSPGASPYEQYF.

The J gene is TRBJ2-7, the V gene TRBV6-1; 11 nucleotides match TRBD2. CDR3 length equals 15 residues. With 4 bases clipped from V and 0 bases from J, the junction kept 2 bases outside the gene matches. Germline V CDR1 and CDR2: MNHNS, SASEGT. The CDR3 spells CASSALAGGSYEQYF. Written as DNA, the CDR3 is TGTGCCAGCAGTGCCCTAGCGGGAGGCTCCTACGAGCAGTACTTC.

The chain uses TRBV28 and TRBJ1-1; no clear D gene. In germline, CDR1 is MDHEN, CDR2 SYDVKM. The CDR3 loop spans 11 amino acids. Between the trimmed V and J ends, which lost 6 bases and 7 bases, there was a span of 9 bases. CDR3 amino acids: CASRLNYEAFF. The DNA for the CDR3 is TGTGCCAGCAGGCTAAATTATGAAGCTTTCTTT.

A single count supports this clonotype. The chain carries TRBV14 and TRBJ2-3, with D unclear. The CDR3 has 15 amino acids. Germline V gene data show CDR1 as SGHDN and CDR2 as FVKESK. Trimming took off 5 bases at V and 6 bases at J, with 18 bases between the two ends. The CDR3 DNA reads TGTGCCAGCAGCTCCCGCCGATACGCCAGGGATACGCAGTATTTT. It translates to CASSSRRYARDTQYF.

This clonotype was detected only once. A much more abundant neighbour one base away suggests this may be a read error. V usage is TRBV12-3 or TRBV12-4 and J usage is TRBJ2-4; D remains ambiguous. V lost 11 bases and J 7 bases, leaving 3 bases between the germline ends. The CDR3 runs 8 residues. The DNA of the CDR3 is TGTGCCCGGAACATTCAGTACTTC. This codes for CARNIQYF.

The chain recombines TRBV29-1 with TRBJ2-7; 9 bases align to TRBD1. V gave up 4 bases and J gave up 3 bases; unmatched junction bases: 4. CDR1 is SQVTM and CDR2 is ANQGSEA in the germline V gene. The CDR3 is 13 amino acids. CDR3 sequence reads: CSVAGTGIYEQYF. The CDR3 nucleotides are TGCAGCGTTGCCGGGACAGGGATCTACGAGCAGTACTTC.